The subject of this entry is one T cell receptor beta chain. The record originates from a study of blood T cell repertoires in COVID-19. Assay used: immunoSEQ multiplex PCR; TCRdb lists only in-frame clones, some missing. The table has around 26,000 clones, roughly nine tenths seen once. The germline gives CDR1 LNHDA, CDR2 SQIVND (reference sequence). The CDR3 spans 15 residues. V trimming: 8 bases; J trimming: 5 bases; junction bases outside the gene matches: 11. This chain uses TRBV19 with TRBJ2-2, with TRBD1 matching over 7 bases. The sequence was collected from a man aged 70-80 years with active COVID-19. Sequenced sample: peripheral blood. CDR3 in amino acids: CASAEGGRYTGELFF. CDR3 bases: TGTGCCAGTGCCGAAGGGGGCCGGTATACCGGGGAGCTGTTTTTT.